What follows are 10 T cell receptor beta chains derived from one specimen sequenced in a study of T-cell memory formation after mild COVID-19. Using its own MiXCR run on the 5' RACE reads, TCRdb lists one record per CDR3 protein. Here the sample spans 580,000 or so distinct CDR3 sequences, roughly 17% being singletons. The sample comprised PBMCs or a T cell subset sorted from them (not recorded which). The receptors come from an adult woman who had mild COVID-19 (a few samples of this study predate the infection). Cell type and time point are not known.

The V and J genes are TRBV12-3 or TRBV12-4 and TRBJ1-5; D gene ambiguous. This CDR3 comprises 14 residues. Deletions cut 5 bases from V and 4 bases from J, with 12 bases between. The CDR3 region is CASSAQTGNQPQHF. CDR3 in DNA: TGTGCCAGCAGTGCCCAGACGGGAAATCAGCCCCAGCATTTT.

This chain joins TRBV12-3 or TRBV12-4 and TRBJ1-2; no clear D. The CDR3 runs to 12 residues. V was cut by 5 bases and J by 2 bases, with 6 bases left in between. The CDR3: CASSQNNYGYTF. CDR3 DNA sequence: TGTGCCAGCAGTCAGAACAACTATGGCTACACCTTC.

This clonotype was seen only a few times. The rearrangement joins TRBV12-3 or TRBV12-4 to TRBJ1-1; no clear D. The CDR3 has 11 residues. V lost 7 bases and J lost 1, with 4 bases in between. The CDR3 DNA sequence: TGTGCCAGCATTTGGAACACTGAAGCTTTCTTT. Translated: CASIWNTEAFF.

This clonotype occurred a few times. The gene calls are TRBV6-5 and TRBJ2-7, with 13 nucleotides matching TRBD2. The CDR3 runs to 15 residues. Germline assignment: CDR1 MNHEY and CDR2 SVGAGI. With V trimmed by 5 bases and J by 5 bases, 6 bases remained unmatched. The CDR3 DNA sequence: TGTGCCAGCAGTAGGACTAGCGGGAGTGTCAACGAGCAGTACTTC. Encoded protein: CASSRTSGSVNEQYF.

This clonotype was recorded at least ten times. This chain joins TRBV20-1 and TRBJ2-3; the D gene is possibly TRBD1 (5 bases). Germline CDR1 and CDR2: DFQATT and SNEGSKA (reference sequence). CDR3 length: 14 amino acids. The V end lost 2 bases, the J end lost 8 bases, and 17 bases lay between the germline ends. Here the CDR3 reads CSARTGTASGTQYF. The CDR3 nucleotides are TGCAGTGCTAGAACAGGAACCGCCTCGGGTACGCAGTATTTT.

This clonotype has a count of ten or more. The chain employs TRBV7-2 and TRBJ2-2, with 8 positions matching TRBD1. This CDR3 comprises 15 residues. V shed 5 bases and J 6 bases; nucleotides not matched to a gene: 8. Germline V gene sequence: CDR1 SGHTA, CDR2 FQGNSA. For the CDR3, the DNA is TGTGCCAGCAGCCCCGGGACAGGATTGTCCGGGGAGCTGTTTTTT. Its translation: CASSPGTGLSGELFF.

The sample holds a few counts of this clonotype. CDR3 in amino acids: CASSPGTSGGYYQETQYF. The DNA for the CDR3 is TGTGCCAGCAGCCCCGGGACTAGCGGGGGCTATTACCAAGAGACCCAGTACTTC. The rearrangement links TRBV3-1 to TRBJ2-5; 14 bases agree with TRBD2. The CDR3 has 18 amino acids. Germline CDR1 and CDR2: LGHDT and YNNKEL (reference sequence). V dropped 4 bases and J dropped 0; count of bases not matched to a gene: 7.

V and J are TRBV5-4 and TRBJ2-7, with TRBD1 as a possible D gene (6 bases). Trimming took 4 bases from V and 1 from J, leaving 15 bases between them. CDR3 size: 15 residues. Germline CDR1 reads SGHNT; CDR2 reads YYREEE (reference sequence). This chain's CDR3 is CASSPGTPRSYEQYF. DNA for the CDR3: TGTGCCAGCAGCCCCGGGACACCCCGATCCTACGAGCAGTACTTC.

This clonotype was seen a few times. Mismatch with germline at one junction end may stem from a read error. The chain combines TRBV3-1 with TRBJ2-7; D uncertain. The CDR3 has 14 amino acids. Looked up from germline, CDR1 is LGHDT and CDR2 is YNNKEL (reference sequence). The CDR3 here is CASSKDQAPLEQYF. As DNA, the CDR3 is TGTGCCAGCAGCAAAGATCAGGCACCCCTCGAGCAGTACTTC.

This clonotype was counted between two and nine times. The chain uses TRBV27 and TRBJ1-1; unclear D gene. V was cut by 3 bases and J by 3 bases, with 11 bases left in between. The germline CDR1 and CDR2 sequences are MNHEY and SMNVEV (reference sequence). This CDR3 has 14 residues. The CDR3 nucleotides are TGTGCCAGCAGTTTTGTGAGTTGGGACACTGAAGCTTTCTTT. Protein product: CASSFVSWDTEAFF.